This is a list of T cell receptor beta chains from one sample in a study of Tregs in tolerant kidney transplant recipients. This table comes from immunoSEQ multiplex PCR, and its TCRdb copy is limited to in-frame clones, with some not included. This sample has more than 60,000 clones, with approximately 85% found just once. Material: Tregs from blood, obtained before the transplant. Every receptor here comes from a human donor who received a combined kidney and bone marrow transplant. CDR3s leave out the opening cysteine and the closing phenylalanine or tryptophan. The order of the fields is V gene, CDR3 protein.

v_gene: TRBV11-2
CDR3aa: ASSLGGQGADTQY

v_gene: TRBV10-1
CDR3aa: ASRGLSQRDTQY

v_gene: TRBV6-5
CDR3aa: ASSFRYWAGNTIY

v_gene: TRBV5-1
CDR3aa: ASSLSGYRGADGYT

v_gene: TRBV6-5
CDR3aa: ASSRPSADEQY

v_gene: TRBV28
CDR3aa: ASNQAGTGELF

v_gene: TRBV10-3
CDR3aa: AISESGSTSEQY

v_gene: TRBV7-2
CDR3aa: ASSLGARQPQH

v_gene: TRBV7-2
CDR3aa: ASSSQQKATGLPDTQY

v_gene: TRBV7-6
CDR3aa: ASSWGLPGEGYEQY

v_gene: TRBV6-5
CDR3aa: ASSYIAQGGYEQY

v_gene: TRBV5-4
CDR3aa: ASSSKGTSSGNEQF

v_gene: TRBV27
CDR3aa: ASSLFGGREINYGYT

v_gene: TRBV7-9
CDR3aa: ASSLVGAFEQY

v_gene: TRBV19
CDR3aa: ASSMKVEGSNT

v_gene: TRBV19
CDR3aa: ASSVLGETQY

v_gene: TRBV6-5
CDR3aa: ASRTGGSNTGELF

v_gene: TRBV19
CDR3aa: ASSTDTYSGTGELF

v_gene: TRBV4-1
CDR3aa: ASSQEGRGTGELF

v_gene: TRBV6-1
CDR3aa: ASSYSSYEQY

v_gene: TRBV5-1
CDR3aa: ASSSGAGEAIEQF

v_gene: TRBV2
CDR3aa: ASSGTFGIKAF

v_gene: TRBV5-1
CDR3aa: ASSPTGRGGYT

v_gene: TRBV4-1
CDR3aa: ASSQDRGVQNEKLF

v_gene: TRBV11-3
CDR3aa: ASSPEGGLVWGQSGEKLF

v_gene: TRBV7-8
CDR3aa: ASSRRLAGSSYNEQF

v_gene: TRBV5-1
CDR3aa: ASSPTSGGANEQF

v_gene: TRBV5-5
CDR3aa: ASSTRQGANSPLH

v_gene: TRBV2
CDR3aa: ASSLQQLQETQY

v_gene: TRBV5-1
CDR3aa: ASSLEGLTGELF

v_gene: TRBV4-1
CDR3aa: ASSQGLAGGYNEQF

v_gene: TRBV7-2
CDR3aa: ASSLAGGEAF

v_gene: TRBV29-1
CDR3aa: SAGGGGETQY

v_gene: TRBV18
CDR3aa: ASSAGTGYNQPQH

v_gene: TRBV6-1
CDR3aa: ASSGEKAGAETQY

v_gene: TRBV4-1
CDR3aa: ASSQDGAQGYNSPLH

v_gene: TRBV11-2
CDR3aa: ASSLGTGTYEQY

v_gene: TRBV5-1
CDR3aa: ASSTAGGSGGELF

v_gene: TRBV6-6
CDR3aa: ASSYEDGYNEQF

v_gene: TRBV5-4
CDR3aa: ASSLGTSGGFTQY

v_gene: TRBV23-1
CDR3aa: ASRRPADTQY

v_gene: TRBV29-1
CDR3aa: SVERAFEVLSTDTQY

v_gene: TRBV7-9
CDR3aa: ASSLGSGGADEQY

v_gene: TRBV2
CDR3aa: ASSAEANYGYT

v_gene: TRBV6-5
CDR3aa: ASREFNAGGNTIY

v_gene: TRBV6-5
CDR3aa: ASSPSGTSSYEQY